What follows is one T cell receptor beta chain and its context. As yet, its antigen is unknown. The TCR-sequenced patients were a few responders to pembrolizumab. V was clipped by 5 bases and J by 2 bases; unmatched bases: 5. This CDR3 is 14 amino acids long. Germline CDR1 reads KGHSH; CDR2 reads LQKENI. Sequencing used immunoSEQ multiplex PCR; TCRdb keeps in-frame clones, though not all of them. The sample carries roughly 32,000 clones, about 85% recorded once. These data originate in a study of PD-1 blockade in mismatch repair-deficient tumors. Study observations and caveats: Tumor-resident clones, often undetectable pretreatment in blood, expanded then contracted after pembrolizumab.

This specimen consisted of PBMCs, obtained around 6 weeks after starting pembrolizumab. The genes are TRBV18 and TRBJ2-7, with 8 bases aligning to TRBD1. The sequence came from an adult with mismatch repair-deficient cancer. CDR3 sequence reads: CASSKGQETYEQYF. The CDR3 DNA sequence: TGTGCCAGCTCAAAGGGACAGGAAACCTACGAGCAGTACTTC.